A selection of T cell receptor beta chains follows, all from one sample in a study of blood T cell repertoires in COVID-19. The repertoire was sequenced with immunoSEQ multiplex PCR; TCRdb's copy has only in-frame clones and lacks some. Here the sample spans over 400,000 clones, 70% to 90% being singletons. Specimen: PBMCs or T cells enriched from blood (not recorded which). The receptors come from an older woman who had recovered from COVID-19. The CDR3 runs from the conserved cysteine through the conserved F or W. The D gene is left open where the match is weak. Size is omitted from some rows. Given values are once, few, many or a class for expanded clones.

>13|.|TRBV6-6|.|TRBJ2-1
TGTGCCAGCAGTTACTCTCGAGAGAATGAGCAGTTCTTC
CASSYSRENEQFF
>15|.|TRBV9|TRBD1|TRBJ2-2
TGTGCCAGCATACAGATGGACAGGGGGACCGGGGAGCTGTTTTTT
CASIQMDRGTGELFF
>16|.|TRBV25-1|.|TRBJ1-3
TGTGCCAGCAGTCCTCGGGGGGGGCCGGAACGGGACACCATATATTTT
CASSPRGGPERDTIYF
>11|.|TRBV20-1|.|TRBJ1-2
TGCAGTGCCCCCATTCTATTGGGCTACACCTTC
CSAPILLGYTF
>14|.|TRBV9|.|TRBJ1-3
TGTGCCAGCAGCGTAGTGGCGGTGGCGGACACCATATATTTT
CASSVVAVADTIYF
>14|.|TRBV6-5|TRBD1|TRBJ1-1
TGTGCCAGCAGTCTCCTTAGGGACAGCACTGAAGCTTTCTTT
CASSLLRDSTEAFF
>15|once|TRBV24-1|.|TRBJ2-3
TGTGCCACCAGTGATTTCGGTCAAGACACAGATACGCAGTATTTT
CATSDFGQDTDTQYF
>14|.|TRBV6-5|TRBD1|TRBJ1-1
TGTGCCAGCAAAATACAGGGGTGGGACACTGAAGCTTTCTTT
CASKIQGWDTEAFF
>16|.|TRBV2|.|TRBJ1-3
TGTGCCAGCAGTGCTAAGGACAGCCTCTCTGGAAACACCATATATTTT
CASSAKDSLSGNTIYF
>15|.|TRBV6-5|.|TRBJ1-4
TGTGCCAGCAGTCAACTCCCGGGGGGCTATGGAAAACTGTTTTTT
CASSQLPGGYGKLFF
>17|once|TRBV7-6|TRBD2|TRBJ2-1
TGTGCCAGCAGCTTAGGACTAGCGGGGGGTTCCTACAATGAGCAGTTCTTC
CASSLGLAGGSYNEQFF
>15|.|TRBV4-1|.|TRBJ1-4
TGCGCCAGCAGCCTTCCAGGGGCAACTAATGAAAAACTGTTTTTT
CASSLPGATNEKLFF
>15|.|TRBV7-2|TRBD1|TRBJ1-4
TGTGCCAGCAGCATACTAGGCAGGGGGAGTGAAAAACTGTTTTTT
CASSILGRGSEKLFF
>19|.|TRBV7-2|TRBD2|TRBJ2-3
TGTGCCAGCAGCTTGAGGGGGCAGCGGGGGGCCGACAGGGCAGATACGCAGTATTTT
CASSLRGQRGADRADTQYF
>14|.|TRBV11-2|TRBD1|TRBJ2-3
TGTGCCAGCAGCTTGGGACAGGGCTCAGATACGCAGTATTTT
CASSLGQGSDTQYF
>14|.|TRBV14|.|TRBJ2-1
TGTGCCAGCAGCCAGGCCAGCTCCTACAATGAGCAGTTCTTC
CASSQASSYNEQFF
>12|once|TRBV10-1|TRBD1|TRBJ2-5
TGCGCCAGCAGCGACAGGGAAGAGACCCAGTACTTC
CASSDREETQYF
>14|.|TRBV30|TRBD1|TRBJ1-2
TGTGCCTGGGCCCGACAGGGGTCAAACTATGGCTACACCTTC
CAWARQGSNYGYTF
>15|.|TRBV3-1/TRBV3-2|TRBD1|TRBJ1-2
TGTGCCAGCAGCCAAGATCGGGGACAGGATTATGGCTACACCTTC
CASSQDRGQDYGYTF
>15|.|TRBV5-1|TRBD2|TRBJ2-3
TGCGCCAGCAGCTTGGGGGTGACTAGCGAAGGTACGCAGTATTTT
CASSLGVTSEGTQYF
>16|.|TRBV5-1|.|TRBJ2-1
TGCGCCAGCAGCTTGGACCACCCGAGCTCCTACAATGAGCAGTTCTTC
CASSLDHPSSYNEQFF
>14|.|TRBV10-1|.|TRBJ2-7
TGCGCCAGCAGTGACGGTTGGAGCTCCTACGAGCAGTACTTC
CASSDGWSSYEQYF
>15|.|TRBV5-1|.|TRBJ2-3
TGCGCCAGCAGCTTGGTGATAGGGAGTACAGATACGCAGTATTTT
CASSLVIGSTDTQYF
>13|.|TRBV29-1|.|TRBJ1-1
TGCAGCGTTGATCGAGGGATGAACACTGAAGCTTTCTTT
CSVDRGMNTEAFF
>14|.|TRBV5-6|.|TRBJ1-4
TGTGCCAGCAGCCTAGCCGGAATGGACGAAAAACTGTTTTTT
CASSLAGMDEKLFF
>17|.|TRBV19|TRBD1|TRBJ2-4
TGTGCCAGTAGTCTTCGGACAGGGGGCTCTTACGAAAACATTCAGTACTTC
CASSLRTGGSYENIQYF
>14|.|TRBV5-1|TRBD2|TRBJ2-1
TGCGCCAGCAGCTTAGCGGGGGCCATCAATGAGCAGTTCTTC
CASSLAGAINEQFF
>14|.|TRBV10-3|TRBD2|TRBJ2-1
TGTGCCATCAACAGCGGGGGGGAATACAATGAGCAGTTCTTC
CAINSGGEYNEQFF
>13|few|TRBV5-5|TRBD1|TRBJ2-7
TGTGCCAGCAGCGAGACAGGGCCCTACGAGCAGTACTTC
CASSETGPYEQYF
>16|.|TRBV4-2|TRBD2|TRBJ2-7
TGTGCCAGCAGCCTCACGGGACTAGCGTTAGGCAACGAGCAGTACTTC
CASSLTGLALGNEQYF
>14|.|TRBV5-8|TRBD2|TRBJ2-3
TGTGCCAGCAGCCCCCGGACTAGCGGGAATACGCAGTATTTT
CASSPRTSGNTQYF
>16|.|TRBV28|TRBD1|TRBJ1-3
TGTGCCAGCAGCCTCCTCTTAGACAGGGCTGGAAACACCATATATTTT
CASSLLLDRAGNTIYF
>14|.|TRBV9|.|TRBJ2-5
TGTGCCAGCAGCGTAGGGGCGGGGCGGGAGACCCAGTACTTC
CASSVGAGRETQYF
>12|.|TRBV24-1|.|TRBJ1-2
TGTGCCACCAGTGATGAGGGGGATGGCTACACCTTC
CATSDEGDGYTF
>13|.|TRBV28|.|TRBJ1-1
TGTGCCAGCAGTTTCGCAGGGGACACTGAAGCTTTCTTT
CASSFAGDTEAFF
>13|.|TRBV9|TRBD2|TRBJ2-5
TGTGCCAGCAGCGTAGGTTCGGGGGGGACCCAGTACTTC
CASSVGSGGTQYF
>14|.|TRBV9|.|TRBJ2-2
TGTGCCAGCCGTGCAGGGTTAGGCACCGGGGAGCTGTTTTTT
CASRAGLGTGELFF